The 9 T cell receptor beta chains below all came from one sample that was sequenced in a study of T cells in Graves' hyperthyroidism and ophthalmopathy. Amplification of TCR beta CDR3 regions used RNA as the template. When the TCR CDR3 underwent first-round RT-PCR, the HTBI primer set was used. MiXCR, run by TCRdb on the multiplex PCR reads, gives a single entry per CDR3 protein. The data contain some 490,000 distinct CDR3 sequences, about 16% of them seen just once; the ten biggest clones take up around 32%. Sequencing was carried out using blood. The receptors here all came from a woman in her 30s with Graves' ophthalmopathy.

This clonotype was counted only a few times. This chain uses TRBV5-4 with TRBJ2-2; a weak D match, TRBD2 (5 bases). Germline CDR1 SGHNT, CDR2 YYREEE (reference sequence). Trimming shortened V by 1 base and J by 0 bases, and 7 bases separated the two germline ends. The length of the CDR3 is 15 residues. The CDR3 nucleotides are TGTGCCAGCAGCTTGTCGACTACGAACACCGGGGAGCTGTTTTTT. Protein: CASSLSTTNTGELFF.

The rearrangement links TRBV5-6 to TRBJ1-1, with D maybe TRBD1 (5 bases). The germline V gene encodes CDR1 SGHDT and CDR2 YYEEEE. Trimming pared 3 bases from V and 0 bases from J, leaving 9 bases between. The CDR3 runs 14 residues. The CDR3 protein is CASSSGGVNTEAFF. The CDR3 DNA reads TGTGCCAGCAGCTCCGGAGGGGTGAACACTGAAGCTTTCTTT.

There are a few counts of this clonotype. The chain is built from TRBV4-3 and TRBJ1-1; D is perhaps TRBD1 (6 bases). V was shortened by 2 bases and J by 7 bases, with 14 bases between the two germline ends. The CDR3 sequence is 14 residues long. Germline V gives CDR1 LGHNA, CDR2 YSLEER. CDR3 sequence: CASSQQMRGSEAFF. The CDR3 DNA sequence: TGCGCCAGCAGCCAACAAATGAGGGGGAGTGAAGCTTTCTTT.

The V gene is TRBV6-6, the J gene TRBJ2-7, with 9 bases fitting TRBD1. CDR1 and CDR2 from the germline V gene are MNHNY and SVGAGI (reference sequence). The CDR3 is made up of 17 amino acids. Unmatched junction bases numbered 7, after V lost 0 bases and J lost 1 base. Written as DNA, the CDR3 is TGTGCCAGCAGTTACTCGGATCCCGGGACAGGGTCCTACGAGCAGTACTTC. Translation: CASSYSDPGTGSYEQYF.

In this sample, this clonotype turned up many times. The chain carries TRBV20-1 and TRBJ2-1; D is possibly TRBD2 (6 bases). The germline V and J ends were trimmed by 0 bases and 4 bases, with 22 bases remaining between them. The germline V gene encodes CDR1 DFQATT and CDR2 SNEGSKA (reference sequence). The CDR3 has 18 residues. CDR3 coding DNA: TGCAGTGCTAGAGATCAAAAGCGGGCTGGGTCAATATACAATGAGCAGTTCTTC. Translating gives CSARDQKRAGSIYNEQFF.

This clonotype was seen at least ten times. The chain combines TRBV11-2 with TRBJ2-7; the D is unclear. The ends were cut back, 3 bases at V and 5 bases at J, with 8 bases in the middle. Germline V gives CDR1 SGHAT, CDR2 FQNNGV. This CDR3 comprises 12 residues. For the CDR3, the DNA is TGTGCCAGCAGCTTCGTAGCAGACGAGCAGTACTTC. It yields the protein CASSFVADEQYF.

This clonotype was seen repeatedly, ten times or more. V gene TRBV7-2 combines with J gene TRBJ2-1, with TRBD1 as a possible D gene (5 bases). V lost 0 bases and J lost 2, with 8 bases in between. Germline V gene data show CDR1 as SGHTA and CDR2 as FQGNSA. The CDR3 has 15 amino acids. DNA for the CDR3: TGTGCCAGCAGCTTAGCCAGGGTGACCTACAATGAGCAGTTCTTC. This translates into CASSLARVTYNEQFF.

This chain uses TRBV10-3 with TRBJ1-5; unclear D gene. The CDR3 sequence is 12 residues long. Trimming took off 2 bases at V and 6 bases at J, with 5 bases between the two ends. Germline V gene sequence: CDR1 ENHRY, CDR2 SYGVKD. CDR3 DNA: TGTGCCATCAGTGAGGGTGGTCAGCCCCAGCATTTT. This gives the protein CAISEGGQPQHF.

This clonotype was recorded many times. V and J are TRBV28 and TRBJ1-1; weak D call: TRBD1 (5 bases). This CDR3 has 14 amino acids. Trimming removed 4 bases at V and 1 base at J, with 10 bases between. Germline V gene sequence: CDR1 MDHEN, CDR2 SYDVKM. The chain's CDR3 is CASSYGASNTEAFF. The CDR3 DNA follows: TGTGCCAGCAGTTATGGGGCCTCGAACACTGAAGCTTTCTTT.